These 15 T cell receptor beta chains came from one sample sequenced in a study of blood T cell repertoires in COVID-19. Using immunoSEQ multiplex PCR, the repertoire was profiled, and TCRdb retains in-frame clones only, with some absent. The repertoire includes about 190,000 clones, over 80% of them detected once, and roughly 7.1% sits in the top ten. The sample consisted of peripheral blood. All receptors derive from a woman aged 55 to 70 with COVID-19, enrolled during active disease.

CDR3 in amino acids: CASTRPGQGAETQYF. In DNA form, the CDR3 reads TGTGCCAGTACAAGACCGGGACAGGGGGCAGAGACCCAGTACTTC. The J gene is TRBJ2-5, the V gene TRBV28; 12 bases line up with TRBD1. Trimming cost V 9 bases and J 4 bases; bases outside gene matches: 9. Germline values: CDR1 MDHEN, CDR2 SYDVKM. The CDR3 has 15 amino acids. Using reference TRBV28 and TRBJ2-5 for the parts outside the CDR3, the full variable domain is DVKVTQSSRYLVKRTGEKVFLECVQDMDHENMFWYRQDPGLGLRLIYFSYDVKMKEKGDIPEGYSVSREKKERFSLILESASTNQTSMYLCASTRPGQGAETQYFGPGTRLLVL.

The CDR3 sequence is CSVGHGGGPRTGELFF. For the CDR3, the DNA is TGCAGCGTGGGGCATGGGGGAGGGCCCAGGACCGGGGAGCTGTTTTTT. The J gene is TRBJ2-2, the V gene TRBV29-1, with 7 bases identical to TRBD2. The CDR3 totals 16 residues. Germline CDR1 reads SQVTM; CDR2 reads ANQGSEA. V lost 6 bases and J lost 5; bases outside the gene matches: 15.

The chain couples TRBV14 to TRBJ1-3; tentatively, D is TRBD1 (5 bases). With 4 bases removed from V and 0 bases from J, the gap between germline ends came to 16 bases. The germline V gene encodes CDR1 SGHDN and CDR2 FVKESK. This CDR3 contains 17 residues. The CDR3 sequence: CASSPRGGVSSGNTIYF. The DNA for the CDR3 is TGTGCCAGCAGCCCAAGAGGAGGGGTGAGCTCTGGAAACACCATATATTTT.

The chain uses TRBV30 and TRBJ2-1, with D perhaps matching TRBD2 (5 bases). CDR1 GTSNPN and CDR2 SVGIG come from the germline V gene (reference sequence). Trimming pared 0 bases from V and 10 bases from J, leaving 16 bases between. CDR3 length: 14 amino acids. The CDR3 sequence is CAWSVGLEIGEQFF. The CDR3 nucleotides read TGTGCCTGGAGTGTAGGACTGGAGATCGGGGAGCAGTTCTTC.

This rearrangement joins TRBV7-9 to TRBJ2-7; possibly TRBD1 for D (5 bases). Between the trimmed V and J ends, which lost 5 bases and 1 base, there was a span of 15 bases. This CDR3 region has 15 residues. Per the germline V gene, CDR1 is SEHNR and CDR2 is FQNEAQ (reference sequence). CDR3 nucleotides: TGTGCCAGCAGCCCAGTAGTCACAGGATCCTACGAGCAGTACTTC. Its translation is CASSPVVTGSYEQYF.

J is TRBJ1-2 and V is TRBV4-3; D call uncertain. Germline V gene data show CDR1 as LGHNA and CDR2 as YSLEER. This CDR3 region has 16 residues. The V end was cut by 0 bases, the J end by 2 bases, with 13 bases between. The CDR3 protein is CASSQDRGNQNYGYTF. The CDR3 coding sequence is TGCGCCAGCAGCCAAGATCGCGGGAACCAAAACTATGGCTACACCTTC.

The table lists this clone with a few counts. Here the CDR3 reads CSASFTDTQYF. CDR3 DNA: TGCAGTGCTAGCTTCACAGATACGCAGTATTTT. The J gene is TRBJ2-3, the V gene TRBV20-1; no clear D. Trimming left V 3 bases short and J 2 bases short, with 3 bases between. The CDR3 is 11 amino acids. Germline lookup yields CDR1 DFQATT and CDR2 SNEGSKA (reference sequence).

V and J are TRBV19 and TRBJ2-2; 13 bases are a match to TRBD2. J gave up 7 bases and V 3 bases, and 5 bases lay outside the gene matches. The CDR3 runs 16 residues. Germline CDR1 and CDR2: LNHDA and SQIVND (reference sequence). DNA of the CDR3: TGTGCCAGTAGTATCGGACTAGCGGGAGCGGTCGGGGAGCTGTTTTTT. Its protein is CASSIGLAGAVGELFF.

This clone was seen once. The V and J genes are TRBV10-3 and TRBJ2-7; TRBD1 agrees at 9 bases. V was pared by 8 bases and J by 2 bases, with 4 bases of the junction left unmatched. This CDR3 comprises 13 residues. The V gene's germline CDR1 is ENHRY and CDR2 SYGVKD. The CDR3 DNA reads as TGTGCCATCGGGGGACAGGGTACCTACGAGCAGTACTTC. Residues: CAIGGQGTYEQYF.

The V gene is TRBV3-1 (or the pseudogene TRBV3-2), the J gene TRBJ2-7, with 7 bases fitting TRBD2. J was trimmed by 0 bases and V by 1 base; bases with no gene match: 12. Germline CDR1 is LGHDT and CDR2 is YNNKEL (reference sequence). This CDR3 is built from 18 residues. CDR3 sequence: CASSQGNVGSSGSYEQYF. The CDR3 DNA is TGTGCCAGCAGCCAAGGCAATGTCGGATCTAGCGGCTCCTACGAGCAGTACTTC.

The chain links TRBV3-1 (or the pseudogene TRBV3-2) to TRBJ1-2, with D perhaps matching TRBD1 (6 bases). The germline gives CDR1 LGHDT, CDR2 YNNKEL (reference sequence). The CDR3 extends over 13 amino acids. V was shortened by 8 bases and J by 3 bases, with 13 bases between the two germline ends. CDR3 protein: CASRATGDYGYTF. The CDR3 DNA follows: TGTGCCAGCCGAGCGACAGGCGACTATGGCTACACCTTC.

The rearrangement joins TRBV19 to TRBJ2-5, with 8 bases aligning to TRBD1. CDR1 is LNHDA, CDR2 SQIVND, per germline (reference sequence). Unmatched junction bases numbered 8, after V lost 7 bases and J lost 4 bases. There are 14 residues in the CDR3. CDR3 amino acids: CASNARGQRETQYF. The CDR3 coding sequence is TGTGCCAGTAACGCCAGGGGGCAGCGAGAGACCCAGTACTTC.

The J gene is TRBJ2-5, the V gene TRBV19, with TRBD2 identical over 8 bases. The V and J ends lost 4 bases and 5 bases, in that order; junction bases with no gene match: 9. CDR3 size: 15 residues. Germline assignment: CDR1 LNHDA and CDR2 SQIVND (reference sequence). CDR3 sequence (DNA): TGTGCCAGTAGTAGTAGTAGCGGGGTCTCGGAGACCCAGTACTTC. Its translation: CASSSSSGVSETQYF.

This chain joins TRBV5-6 and TRBJ1-1; possible D gene TRBD1, 5 bases. The CDR3 totals 17 residues. CDR1 and CDR2 from the germline V gene are SGHDT and YYEEEE. Between the trimmed V and J ends, which lost 4 bases and 0 bases, there was a span of 19 bases. The chain's CDR3 is CASSPRGRILMNTEAFF. The CDR3 DNA sequence: TGTGCCAGCAGCCCGCGGGGACGGATACTTATGAACACTGAAGCTTTCTTT.

The rearrangement uses TRBV28 and TRBJ1-6; no reliable D call. V dropped 5 bases and J dropped 8 bases, with 10 bases sitting between them. The germline V gene has CDR1 MDHEN and CDR2 SYDVKM. The CDR3 loop spans 13 amino acids. The CDR3 DNA reads TGTGCCAGCAGTGAGGTGAGGGATTCACCCCTCCACTTT. Translation: CASSEVRDSPLHF.